This T cell receptor (beta chain) was retrieved from a study of blood T cells in healthy people across ages. A word on this clonotype: Its antigen is not identified.

Using a J-beta primer mix together with a sample-barcoded 5' primer, a second PCR was run for about 6 to 11 cycles. TCRdb independently ran MiXCR on the 5' RACE reads; one entry per CDR3 protein. The top ten clones hold 2.1% of a sample with about 1.8 million distinct CDR3 sequences, about 49% of them seen once. The CDR3 consists of 13 residues. Between the trimmed V and J ends, which lost 8 bases and 8 bases, there was a span of 17 bases. Germline CDR1 SNHLY, CDR2 FYNNEI. Study-wide results and caveats: Roughly linear declines in TCR beta diversity per million T cells occurred with age.

This TCR was sampled from a woman in her thirties or forties in good health. The V call is TRBV2, the J call TRBJ2-3; D remains ambiguous. Sequencing input: blood. CDR3 sequence: CASRVDLTLTQYF. Here the CDR3 DNA reads TGTGCCAGCCGCGTAGACCTTACACTTACGCAGTATTTT. Full variable domain (outside the CDR3, taken from reference TRBV2 and TRBJ2-3): EPEVTQTPSHQVTQMGQEVILRCVPISNHLYFYWYRQILGQKVEFLVSFYNNEISEKSEIFDDQFSVERPDGSNFTLKIRSTKLEDSAMYFCASRVDLTLTQYFGPGTRLTVL.